The clone carrying this TCR beta chain qualifies as medium-sized. These data belong to a study of blood T cell repertoires in COVID-19. Study-level background: Sites in the United States, Italy and Spain provided acute and convalescent COVID-19 samples. Sources were T cells, B-cell-depleted T cells, or PBMCs; the material itself was cDNA or gDNA.

V lost 5 bases to trimming and J lost 4 bases; unmatched junction nucleotides: 10. The germline V gene has CDR1 SGHNT and CDR2 YENEEA. This CDR3 is built from 15 residues. Authors' data handling: Counts of nucleated cells, estimated from reference gene primer amplification, were obtained. Generated by immunoSEQ multiplex PCR, the TCRdb table keeps only in-frame clones and is missing some. The V and J calls and clone size were taken over from that table, and D and trimming were inferred from the DNA. The sample gives more than 10,000 clones, roughly 89% of which show up once; around 9.1% is in the top ten.

Input material: peripheral blood. The receptor was derived from a human donor in a cohort sampled during active COVID-19. This chain links TRBV11-3 with TRBJ2-7, with 8 bases fitting TRBD2. The CDR3 nucleotides are TGTGCCAGCAGCCCAGGGGCGGGGGGCCCTTACGAGCAGTACTTC. Protein: CASSPGAGGPYEQYF.